This passage covers 32 T cell receptor beta chains from one sample sequenced in a study of blood T cell repertoires in COVID-19. Here immunoSEQ multiplex PCR was the method, and the copy in TCRdb shows in-frame clones only, minus some. The profile shows over 100,000 clones, about 89% of them singletons. The sample consisted of peripheral blood. These receptors all stem from a woman in her 70s with COVID-19, enrolled during active disease.

V gene TRBV2 combines with J gene TRBJ1-2, with a tentative D call TRBD1 (5 bases). Germline CDR1 is SNHLY and CDR2 is FYNNEI. This CDR3 has 14 amino acids. V was clipped by 5 bases and J by 2 bases, with 12 bases between them. CDR3 loop: CASSYRPGNYGYTF. The CDR3, as DNA: TGTGCCAGCAGTTATCGACCAGGGAACTATGGCTACACCTTC.

This clone was counted a single time. The chain's CDR3 is CASSAGTGRFNTEAFF. The CDR3, as DNA: TGTGCCAGCAGCGCCGGGACAGGGAGATTTAACACTGAAGCTTTCTTT. V gene TRBV7-9 combines with J gene TRBJ1-1; TRBD1 agrees at 9 bases. The CDR3 is 16 amino acids. CDR1 and CDR2 (germline): SEHNR, FQNEAQ (reference sequence). The V and J ends lost 5 bases and 2 bases, in that order; junction bases with no gene match: 9.

CDR3 sequence (DNA): TGTGCCAGCAGCCCACCCAGGGGCGCTCGCTCCTACAATGAGCAGTTCTTC. Amino acids: CASSPPRGARSYNEQFF. This chain uses TRBV7-9 with TRBJ2-1, with D tentatively TRBD1 (6 bases). Germline CDR1 and CDR2: SEHNR and FQNEAQ (reference sequence). The V and J ends lost 5 bases and 0 bases respectively, with 17 bases between them. The CDR3 extends over 17 amino acids. The full variable domain, rest sourced from reference TRBV7-9 and TRBJ2-1, is DTGVSQNPRHKITKRGQNVTFRCDPISEHNRLYWYRQTLGQGPEFLTYFQNEAQLEKSRLLSDRFSAERPKGSFSTLEIQRTEQGDSAMYLCASSPPRGARSYNEQFFGPGTRLTVL.

The chain recombines TRBV7-2 with TRBJ2-5; 9 bases map to TRBD2. The CDR3 is 15 residues long. Germline-derived CDR1 and CDR2 are SGHTA and FQGNSA. J gave up 2 bases and V 4 bases, and 5 bases lay outside the gene matches. CDR3 sequence reads: CASSSSGTHQETQYF. Here the CDR3 DNA reads TGTGCCAGCAGCTCTAGCGGGACTCATCAAGAGACCCAGTACTTC.

The V call is TRBV2, the J call TRBJ1-3; 12 bases align to TRBD1. This CDR3 region has 16 residues. V was pared by 4 bases and J by 4 bases, with 5 bases of the junction left unmatched. Germline V lookup: CDR1 SNHLY, CDR2 FYNNEI. The CDR3 is CASSAKGQGAGNTIYF. The CDR3 DNA reads TGTGCCAGCAGTGCAAAGGGACAGGGGGCAGGAAACACCATATATTTT.

This clone turned up a few times. V is TRBV2 and J is TRBJ2-5, with a possible D match to TRBD1 (6 bases). Trimming took 5 bases from V and 2 from J, leaving 12 bases between them. Germline CDR1 and CDR2: SNHLY and FYNNEI. This CDR3 region has 14 residues. CDR3 nucleotides: TGTGCCAGCAGTTCGACAGGATTTCAAGAGACCCAGTACTTC. This translates into CASSSTGFQETQYF.

This clone was detected only once. V usage is TRBV20-1 and J usage is TRBJ2-5; no reliable D call. Deletions cut 0 bases from V and 7 bases from J, with 6 bases between. CDR3 length: 11 residues. Per germline, CDR1 DFQATT and CDR2 SNEGSKA (reference sequence). CDR3 bases: TGCAGTGCTAGAGATGAGTGGACCCAGTACTTC. Translated, it gives CSARDEWTQYF.

The table lists this clone with a count of one. This rearrangement joins TRBV6-1 to TRBJ1-3; D gene uncertain. CDR1 and CDR2 (germline): MNHNS, SASEGT. V lost 2 bases to trimming and J lost 5 bases, with 13 bases between them. The CDR3 contains 15 residues. CDR3: CASSESPTSRNTIYF. DNA of the CDR3: TGTGCCAGCAGTGAATCACCCACGAGCAGAAACACCATATATTTT.

V is TRBV2 and J is TRBJ1-5; D gene unclear. The CDR3 loop spans 15 amino acids. Per the germline V gene, CDR1 is SNHLY and CDR2 is FYNNEI. Trimming took off 1 base at V and 2 bases at J, with 9 bases between the two ends. As DNA, the CDR3 is TGTGCCAGCAGTGAAGGGCCTCTAGGCAATCAGCCCCAGCATTTT. This translates into CASSEGPLGNQPQHF.

This rearrangement joins TRBV28 to TRBJ1-6; no reliable D call. There are 16 residues in the CDR3. CDR1 and CDR2 (germline): MDHEN, SYDVKM. V dropped 5 bases and J dropped 3 bases, with 14 bases sitting between them. The CDR3 loop reads CASSPFLGLYNSPLHF. The CDR3 DNA follows: TGTGCCAGCAGTCCCTTCCTGGGCCTCTATAATTCACCCCTCCACTTT.

The CDR3 loop is CASSLDWTGGEGYTF. The CDR3 DNA sequence: TGTGCCAGCAGCTTGGATTGGACAGGGGGCGAAGGCTACACCTTC. This rearrangement joins TRBV5-4 to TRBJ1-2, with 11 bases matching TRBD1. The CDR3 consists of 15 residues. With 0 bases clipped from V and 8 bases from J, the junction kept 6 bases outside the gene matches. CDR1 SGHNT and CDR2 YYREEE come from the germline V gene (reference sequence). Supplemented by reference TRBV5-4 and TRBJ1-2, the full variable domain reads ETGVTQSPTHLIKTRGQQVTLRCSSQSGHNTVSWYQQALGQGPQFIFQYYREEENGRGNFPPRFSGLQFPNYSSELNVNALELDDSALYLCASSLDWTGGEGYTFGSGTRLTVV.

This clone was detected only a few times. The genes are TRBV6-4 and TRBJ2-5; D might be TRBD1 (5 bases). Germline V lookup: CDR1 MRHNA, CDR2 SNTAGT. This CDR3 comprises 15 residues. Deletions cut 3 bases from V and 5 bases from J, with 16 bases between. CDR3 loop: CASSEQGVPGETQYF. The CDR3 DNA reads TGTGCCAGCAGTGAGCAAGGGGTTCCCGGGGAGACCCAGTACTTC.

CDR3 sequence reads: CASSLRGFGNTIYF. The DNA of the CDR3 is TGTGCCAGCAGCTTAAGGGGGTTTGGAAACACCATATATTTT. The chain joins TRBV11-2 to TRBJ1-3; D is perhaps TRBD1 (6 bases). V was cut by 2 bases and J by 3 bases, with 8 bases left in between. Germline values: CDR1 SGHAT, CDR2 FQNNGV. This CDR3 has 14 amino acids.

J is TRBJ2-5 and V is TRBV12-5, with 7 bases lining up with TRBD1. Germline-derived CDR1 and CDR2 are LGHNT and FRNRAP. CDR3 length: 14 amino acids. Unmatched junction bases numbered 8, after V lost 1 base and J lost 9 bases. This CDR3 reads CASGLEQGLFPQYF. The CDR3 DNA follows: TGTGCTAGTGGTTTGGAACAGGGGTTGTTTCCCCAGTACTTC. Full variable domain (remainder filled in from reference TRBV12-5 and TRBJ2-5): DARVTQTPRHKVTEMGQEVTMRCQPILGHNTVFWYRQTMMQGLELLAYFRNRAPLDDSGMPKDRFSAEMPDATLATLKIQPSEPRDSAVYFCASGLEQGLFPQYFGPGTRLLVL.

CDR3 amino acids: CASSVGWGTESQETQYF. The CDR3 coding sequence is TGTGCCAGCAGCGTAGGATGGGGGACAGAGAGCCAAGAGACCCAGTACTTC. The V gene is TRBV9, the J gene TRBJ2-5; 7 nucleotides align to TRBD1. Per germline, CDR1 SGDLS and CDR2 YYNGEE. With V trimmed by 0 bases and J by 1 base, 9 bases remained unmatched. The length of the CDR3 is 17 residues. Full variable domain (outside the CDR3, taken from reference TRBV9 and TRBJ2-5): DSGVTQTPKHLITATGQRVTLRCSPRSGDLSVYWYQQSLDQGLQFLIQYYNGEERAKGNILERFSAQQFPDLHSELNLSSLELGDSALYFCASSVGWGTESQETQYFGPGTRLLVL.

The rearrangement links TRBV7-9 to TRBJ2-1; D is perhaps TRBD2 (7 bases). With 5 bases removed from V and 4 bases from J, the gap between germline ends came to 21 bases. The germline CDR1 and CDR2 sequences are SEHNR and FQNEAQ (reference sequence). The CDR3 extends over 17 amino acids. CDR3 coding DNA: TGTGCCAGCAGCCCGGATGGGGGGGCCGGGATTTACAATGAGCAGTTCTTC. Translating gives CASSPDGGAGIYNEQFF. Full variable domain (remainder filled in from reference TRBV7-9 and TRBJ2-1): DTGVSQNPRHKITKRGQNVTFRCDPISEHNRLYWYRQTLGQGPEFLTYFQNEAQLEKSRLLSDRFSAERPKGSFSTLEIQRTEQGDSAMYLCASSPDGGAGIYNEQFFGPGTRLTVL.

The chain links TRBV24-1 to TRBJ1-2, with unresolved D. The CDR3 runs to 12 residues. Per the germline V gene, CDR1 is KGHDR and CDR2 is SFDVKD. Trimming removed 2 bases at V and 5 bases at J, with 5 bases between. CDR3 region: CATSDSSYGYTF. In DNA, the CDR3 is TGTGCCACCAGTGATTCCTCTTATGGCTACACCTTC.

The V call is TRBV5-4, the J call TRBJ1-5; 10 positions match TRBD1. From germline, CDR1 is SGHNT and CDR2 YYREEE (reference sequence). V lost 4 bases and J lost 6; bases outside the gene matches: 13. The length of the CDR3 is 17 residues. The CDR3 reads CASSIGGDRGLGQPQHF. CDR3 coding DNA: TGTGCCAGCAGCATCGGGGGGGACAGGGGACTTGGTCAGCCCCAGCATTTT.

J is TRBJ2-5 and V is TRBV2, with D perhaps TRBD2 (5 bases). The CDR3 runs 13 residues. V was pared by 6 bases and J by 5 bases, with 13 bases between. Germline V gives CDR1 SNHLY, CDR2 FYNNEI. CDR3 in amino acids: CASRGEPWETQYF. As DNA, the CDR3 is TGTGCCAGCAGGGGAGAGCCGTGGGAGACCCAGTACTTC.

The genes are TRBV10-3 and TRBJ2-5; D gene ambiguous. V dropped 7 bases and J dropped 7 bases, with 13 bases sitting between them. Germline CDR1 is ENHRY and CDR2 is SYGVKD. This CDR3 contains 12 residues. The CDR3 region has the DNA TGTGCCATCACTGCCTTCGCCGGGACCCAGTACTTC. Protein product: CAITAFAGTQYF.

The chain carries TRBV30 and TRBJ1-1; 9 positions agree with TRBD1. This CDR3 is 14 amino acids long. CDR1 and CDR2 (germline): GTSNPN, SVGIG (reference sequence). V trimming: 7 bases; J trimming: 0 bases; junction bases outside the gene matches: 6. The DNA of the CDR3 is TGTGCCTCCTCTGGGACAGGGCTGAACACTGAAGCTTTCTTT. Translation gives CASSGTGLNTEAFF. Full variable domain (missing parts from reference TRBV30 and TRBJ1-1): SQTIHQWPATLVQPVGSPLSLECTVEGTSNPNLYWYRQAAGRGLQLLFYSVGIGQISSEVPQNLSASRPQDRQFILSSKKLLLSDSGFYLCASSGTGLNTEAFFGQGTRLTVV.

This clone was found once. The V call is TRBV10-3, the J call TRBJ2-3, with no clear D. This CDR3 has 12 amino acids. Per germline, CDR1 ENHRY and CDR2 SYGVKD. V shed 10 bases and J shed 6 bases, with 14 bases lying between them. CDR3 sequence (DNA): TGTGCCACCGCCGGCCTAGAGGATACGCAGTATTTT. This translates into CATAGLEDTQYF.

The V and J genes are TRBV5-5 and TRBJ1-1, with a tentative D call TRBD1 (6 bases). This CDR3 spans 16 amino acids. V was cut by 6 bases and J by 0 bases, with 18 bases left in between. Per germline, CDR1 SGHKS and CDR2 YYEKEE (reference sequence). CDR3 residues: CASIRTVGAMNTEAFF. CDR3 in DNA: TGTGCCAGCATCCGGACTGTGGGGGCAATGAACACTGAAGCTTTCTTT. Together with reference TRBV5-5 and TRBJ1-1, the CDR3 gives the full variable domain: DAGVTQSPTHLIKTRGQQVTLRCSPISGHKSVSWYQQVLGQGPQFIFQYYEKEERGRGNFPDRFSARQFPNYSSELNVNALLLGDSALYLCASIRTVGAMNTEAFFGQGTRLTVV.

The chain uses TRBV9 and TRBJ1-2, with 8 bases matching TRBD1. V lost 2 bases to trimming and J lost 5 bases; unmatched junction nucleotides: 8. Germline lookup yields CDR1 SGDLS and CDR2 YYNGEE. The CDR3 extends over 15 amino acids. The CDR3 nucleotides are TGTGCCAGCAGCGTCACAGGGGGGAACGAGTATGGCTACACCTTC. This translates into CASSVTGGNEYGYTF. The entire variable domain, with the rest obtained from reference TRBV9 and TRBJ1-2, is as follows: DSGVTQTPKHLITATGQRVTLRCSPRSGDLSVYWYQQSLDQGLQFLIQYYNGEERAKGNILERFSAQQFPDLHSELNLSSLELGDSALYFCASSVTGGNEYGYTFGSGTRLTVV.

The chain joins TRBV30 to TRBJ1-6, with unresolved D. The germline V and J ends were trimmed by 3 bases and 3 bases, with 12 bases remaining between them. The CDR3 runs 15 residues. Germline assignment: CDR1 GTSNPN and CDR2 SVGIG (reference sequence). The DNA for the CDR3 is TGTGCCTGGAGCCGGGAGCGATACTATAATTCACCCCTCCACTTT. Translated, it gives CAWSRERYYNSPLHF. The whole variable domain, remainder taken from reference TRBV30 and TRBJ1-6, is SQTIHQWPATLVQPVGSPLSLECTVEGTSNPNLYWYRQAAGRGLQLLFYSVGIGQISSEVPQNLSASRPQDRQFILSSKKLLLSDSGFYLCAWSRERYYNSPLHFGNGTRLTVT.

The chain has TRBV7-3 and TRBJ2-2, with TRBD1 as a possible D gene (6 bases). CDR3 length: 15 residues. Germline CDR1 is SGHTA and CDR2 is FQGTGA. V shed 5 bases and J shed 4 bases, with 14 bases lying between them. CDR3 loop: CASSANAGVTGELFF. The CDR3 nucleotides read TGTGCCAGCAGCGCCAATGCAGGGGTCACCGGGGAGCTGTTTTTT. Combining the CDR3 with reference TRBV7-3 and TRBJ2-2 gives the whole variable domain GAGVSQTPSNKVTEKGKYVELRCDPISGHTALYWYRQSLGQGPEFLIYFQGTGAADDSGLPNDRFFAVRPEGSVSTLKIQRTERGDSAVYLCASSANAGVTGELFFGEGSRLTVL.

The V call is TRBV5-6, the J call TRBJ2-1; 8 bases line up with TRBD2. The germline gives CDR1 SGHDT, CDR2 YYEEEE. This CDR3 is 15 amino acids long. V trimming: 1 base; J trimming: 5 bases; junction bases outside the gene matches: 5. CDR3 loop: CASSLPGGPNNEQFF. CDR3 bases: TGTGCCAGCAGCTTGCCGGGGGGGCCAAACAATGAGCAGTTCTTC.

The J gene is TRBJ2-1, the V gene TRBV7-3, with 9 bases aligning to TRBD1. V gave up 5 bases and J gave up 7 bases; unmatched junction bases: 9. The CDR3 contains 15 residues. Per the germline V gene, CDR1 is SGHTA and CDR2 is FQGTGA. In DNA, the CDR3 is TGTGCCAGCAGCCCGGGACAGGGCAGAGTAAATGAGCAGTTCTTC. It specifies CASSPGQGRVNEQFF.

The rearrangement joins TRBV20-1 to TRBJ1-2; the D is unclear. CDR1 and CDR2 from the germline V gene are DFQATT and SNEGSKA (reference sequence). Deletions cut 1 base from V and 7 bases from J, with 7 bases between. The CDR3 covers 11 residues. CDR3 protein: CSARVEAGYTF. The CDR3 DNA reads TGCAGTGCTAGAGTCGAGGCTGGCTACACCTTC.

V gene TRBV11-2 combines with J gene TRBJ2-5, with D unresolved. The ends were cut back, 5 bases at V and 0 bases at J, with 10 bases in the middle. Germline CDR1 reads SGHAT; CDR2 reads FQNNGV. This CDR3 is built from 14 residues. The CDR3: CASSPSPHQETQYF. CDR3 nucleotides: TGTGCCAGCAGCCCCTCCCCCCACCAAGAGACCCAGTACTTC.

The rearrangement joins TRBV7-2 to TRBJ2-1; no clear D gene. Deletions cut 1 base from V and 8 bases from J, with 3 bases between. CDR3 length: 11 residues. Germline V gene data show CDR1 as SGHTA and CDR2 as FQGNSA. The CDR3 here is CASSLVYEQFF. The CDR3 DNA sequence: TGTGCCAGCAGCTTAGTATATGAGCAGTTCTTC. Combining the CDR3 with reference TRBV7-2 and TRBJ2-1 gives the whole variable domain GAGVSQSPSNKVTEKGKDVELRCDPISGHTALYWYRQSLGQGLEFLIYFQGNSAPDKSGLPSDRFSAERTGGSVSTLTIQRTQQEDSAVYLCASSLVYEQFFGPGTRLTVL.

The table lists this clone with a count of one. The rearrangement joins TRBV7-8 to TRBJ2-1; D gene uncertain. V lost 7 bases and J lost 0, with 10 bases in between. CDR1 and CDR2 from the germline V gene are SGHVS and FQNEAQ. The CDR3 runs 14 residues. The DNA for the CDR3 is TGTGCCAGCACCATCCTAAGCTCCTACAATGAGCAGTTCTTC. Its protein product is CASTILSSYNEQFF.